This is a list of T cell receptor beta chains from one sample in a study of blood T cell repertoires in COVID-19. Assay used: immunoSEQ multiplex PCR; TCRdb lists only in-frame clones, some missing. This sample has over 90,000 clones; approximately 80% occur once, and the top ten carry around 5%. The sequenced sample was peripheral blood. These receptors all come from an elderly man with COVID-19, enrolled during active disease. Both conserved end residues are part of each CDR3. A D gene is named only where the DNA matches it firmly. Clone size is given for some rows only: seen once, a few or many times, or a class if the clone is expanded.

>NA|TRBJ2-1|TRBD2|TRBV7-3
TGTGCCAGCAGCCTAGCGGGAGGTTTCTACAATGAGCAGTTCTTC
CASSLAGGFYNEQFF
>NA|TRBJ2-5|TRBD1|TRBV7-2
TGTGCCAGCAGCTTTTCAGGACAGGGGAGTAAGGCCCAGTACTTC
CASSFSGQGSKAQYF
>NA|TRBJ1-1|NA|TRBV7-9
TGTGCCAGCAGCTTAAAGGTGGTGGAGGACACTGAAGCTTTCTTT
CASSLKVVEDTEAFF
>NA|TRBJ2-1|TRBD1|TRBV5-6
TGTGCCAGCAGCTTGCGTCAGGGGGTCTACAATGAGCAGTTCTTC
CASSLRQGVYNEQFF
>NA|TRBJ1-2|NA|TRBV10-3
TGTGCCCACTCTCGAGAGTACGATGGCTACACCTTC
CAHSREYDGYTF
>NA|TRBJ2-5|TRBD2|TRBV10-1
TGCGCCAGCAGTCCCCGAACTAGCGGGAAAGAGACCCAGTACTTC
CASSPRTSGKETQYF
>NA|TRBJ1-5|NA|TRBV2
TGTGCCAGCAGTTCTGAGGGGGATAGCAATCAGCCCCAGCATTTT
CASSSEGDSNQPQHF
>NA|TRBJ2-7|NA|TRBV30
TGTGCCTGGAGTGTGGGGCTACTGTACGAGCAGTACTTC
CAWSVGLLYEQYF
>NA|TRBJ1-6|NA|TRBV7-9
TGTGCCAGCAGCTTTGAACAGGACAATTCACCCCTCCACTTT
CASSFEQDNSPLHF
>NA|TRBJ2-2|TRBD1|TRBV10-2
TGCGCCAGCAGTATCCCCACTACAGGGGGAATAAACACCGGGGAGCTGTTTTTT
CASSIPTTGGINTGELFF
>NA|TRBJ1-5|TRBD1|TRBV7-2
TGTGCCAGCAGCTTATACGGACAGGGGGCTGGTCAGCCCCAGCATTTT
CASSLYGQGAGQPQHF
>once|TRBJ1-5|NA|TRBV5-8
TGTGCCAGCACCCCCCGGGAGGCAAATCAGCCCCAGCATTTT
CASTPREANQPQHF
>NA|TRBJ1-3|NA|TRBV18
TGTGCCAGCTCACCATCAGGGGCTGGAAACACCATATATTTT
CASSPSGAGNTIYF
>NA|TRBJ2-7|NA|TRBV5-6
TGTGCCAGCAGCCTAGGCGCGTCCCCGGAGTACTTC
CASSLGASPEYF
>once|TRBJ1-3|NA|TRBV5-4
TGTGCCAGCAGAGTACAGGGTGGGGACACCATATATTTT
CASRVQGGDTIYF
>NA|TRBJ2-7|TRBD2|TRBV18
TGTGCCAGCTCACCTAGCCGGGGGGTATCCTACGAGCAGTACTTC
CASSPSRGVSYEQYF
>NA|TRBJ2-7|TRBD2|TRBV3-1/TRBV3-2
TGTGCCAGCAGCCAGGGGGGACTAGGCGAGCAGTACTTC
CASSQGGLGEQYF
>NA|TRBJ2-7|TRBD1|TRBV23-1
TGCGCCAGCAGTCTTGACAGGGGGTGGTACGAGCAGTACTTC
CASSLDRGWYEQYF
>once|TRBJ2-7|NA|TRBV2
TGTGCCAGCAGTTTAGCCGCTATCTACGAGCAGTACTTC
CASSLAAIYEQYF
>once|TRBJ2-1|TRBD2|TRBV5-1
TGCGCCAGCAGCCCTCAAGGGGGGGGACTAGCGGACAATGAGCAGTTCTTC
CASSPQGGGLADNEQFF
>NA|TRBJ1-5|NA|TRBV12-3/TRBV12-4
TGTGCCAGCAGTTTCGCGAGTCAGCCCCAGCATTTT
CASSFASQPQHF
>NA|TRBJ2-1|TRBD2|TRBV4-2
TGTGCCAGCAGCCCCCTGGGTAGCGGGGTTTACAATGAGCAGTTCTTC
CASSPLGSGVYNEQFF
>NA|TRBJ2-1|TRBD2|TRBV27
TGTGCCAGCAAGGGTAGCGGGACCGGTGAGCAGTTCTTC
CASKGSGTGEQFF
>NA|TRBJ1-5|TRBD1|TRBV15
TGTGCCACCAGTGGCCAGGGGGCAAGGCAGCCCCAGCATTTT
CATSGQGARQPQHF
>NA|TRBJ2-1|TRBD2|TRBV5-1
TGCGCCAGCTTCACTAGCGGGAGGGCCAATGAGCAGTTCTTC
CASFTSGRANEQFF
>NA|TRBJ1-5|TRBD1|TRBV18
TGTGCCAGCTCCCGGGACAGGGGGCTTAGGCAGCCCCAGCATTTT
CASSRDRGLRQPQHF
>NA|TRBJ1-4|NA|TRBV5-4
TGTGCCAGCCATATTCCCTTATCACAAGGGGGTGAAAAACTGTTTTTT
CASHIPLSQGGEKLFF
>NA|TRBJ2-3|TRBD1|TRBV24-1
TGTGCCACCAGCCCGGGACAGGGCGGCACAGATACGCAGTATTTT
CATSPGQGGTDTQYF
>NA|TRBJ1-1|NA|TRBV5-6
TGTGCCAGCAGCTTGAATTCCGGACACCTGAACACTGAAGCTTTCTTT
CASSLNSGHLNTEAFF
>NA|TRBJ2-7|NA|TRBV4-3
TGCGCCAGCAGCCAAGATTCCGGCAGGGGTCTTTACGAGCAGTACTTC
CASSQDSGRGLYEQYF
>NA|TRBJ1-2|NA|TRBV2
TGTGCCAGCAGTGAATCTCTAGCTAACTATGGCTACACCTTC
CASSESLANYGYTF
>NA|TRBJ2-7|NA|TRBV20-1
TGCAGTGTCGGCAGACTTCGGGAGCAGTACTTC
CSVGRLREQYF
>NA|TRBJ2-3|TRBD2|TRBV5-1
TGCGCCAGCAGGCCGACTAGCGGGAGCTTAGATACGCAGTATTTT
CASRPTSGSLDTQYF